This TCR beta chain was sequenced for a study of early T cells in non-severe SARS-CoV-2 infection. In the study overall: Unsorted whole blood bulk RNA was sequenced, with unpaired chains. General study points: Matching with VDJdb favored anti-spike CD8 responses (missing private and CD4 specificities).

Per the germline V gene, CDR1 is SGHNT and CDR2 is YYREEE (reference sequence). This CDR3 has 16 residues. V lost 3 bases and J lost 1, with 16 bases in between. Researchers attached unique molecular identifiers to individual cDNA molecules. MiXCR, run by TCRdb on the 5' RACE reads, gives a single entry per CDR3 protein. The sample carries about 50,000 distinct CDR3 sequences, approximately 13% recorded once. This clonotype was found a few times. Its antigen is as yet unknown. The clonotype was recovered from an adult who was a healthcare worker with PCR-confirmed SARS-CoV-2 infection or an uninfected control (not recorded which). Sequencing used whole blood. The chain recombines TRBV5-4 with TRBJ2-5; the D call may be TRBD1 or TRBD2 (5 bases each). CDR3 coding DNA: TGTGCCAGCAGCTACGATAATGAGAGGGGCCAAGAGACCCAGTACTTC. This sequence encodes CASSYDNERGQETQYF.